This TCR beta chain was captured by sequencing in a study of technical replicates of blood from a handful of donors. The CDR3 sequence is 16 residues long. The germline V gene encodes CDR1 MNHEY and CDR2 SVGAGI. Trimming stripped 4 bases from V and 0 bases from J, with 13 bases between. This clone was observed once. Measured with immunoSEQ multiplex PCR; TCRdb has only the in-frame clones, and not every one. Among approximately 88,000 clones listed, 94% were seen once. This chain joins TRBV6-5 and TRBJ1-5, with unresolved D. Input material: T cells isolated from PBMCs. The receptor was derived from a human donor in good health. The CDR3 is CASSSMQAFSNQPQHF. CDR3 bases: TGTGCCAGCAGTTCTATGCAGGCCTTTAGCAATCAGCCCCAGCATTTT.